The clone carrying this TCR beta chain was detected a few times. Treatment noted: oral pan-JAK inhibitor, 5-10 mg twice daily. The data were obtained in a study of CD8+ T cells in alopecia areata. For the study at large: Patients took tofacitinib for 6 to 18 months, followed by 6 drug-free months.

Sequencing relied on a cDNA template that was reverse transcribed from extracted RNA. The table came from immunoSEQ multiplex PCR; TCRdb's copy has only in-frame clones and leaves some out. The sample has 98,000 or so clones, approximately 66% seen once. With 1 base clipped from V and 3 bases from J, the junction kept 2 bases outside the gene matches. The CDR3 is made up of 14 amino acids. Germline CDR1 is MGHRA and CDR2 is YSYEKL. The sequencing used CD8+ T cells sorted from blood, collected at week 4, from a patient treated with tofacitinib. The J gene is TRBJ2-7, the V gene TRBV4-1; 8 nucleotides agree with TRBD2. This clonotype originated in a human donor with alopecia areata. CDR3 in DNA: TGCGCCAGCAGCCAAGCCAGCGGGGGCTACGAGCAGTACTTC. Translated, it gives CASSQASGGYEQYF.